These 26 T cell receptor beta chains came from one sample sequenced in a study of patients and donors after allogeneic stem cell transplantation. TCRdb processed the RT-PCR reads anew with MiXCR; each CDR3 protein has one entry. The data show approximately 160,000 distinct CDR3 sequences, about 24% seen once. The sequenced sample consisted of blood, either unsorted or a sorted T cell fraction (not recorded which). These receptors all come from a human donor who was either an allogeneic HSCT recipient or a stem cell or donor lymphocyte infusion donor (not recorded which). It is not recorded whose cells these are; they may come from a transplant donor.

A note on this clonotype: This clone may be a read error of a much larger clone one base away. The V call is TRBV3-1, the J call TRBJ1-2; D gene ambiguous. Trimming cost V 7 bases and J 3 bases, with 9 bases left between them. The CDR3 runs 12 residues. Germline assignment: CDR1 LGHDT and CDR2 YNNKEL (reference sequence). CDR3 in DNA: TGTGCCAGCATGCAGGCGGACTATGGCTACACCTTC. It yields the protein CASMQADYGYTF.

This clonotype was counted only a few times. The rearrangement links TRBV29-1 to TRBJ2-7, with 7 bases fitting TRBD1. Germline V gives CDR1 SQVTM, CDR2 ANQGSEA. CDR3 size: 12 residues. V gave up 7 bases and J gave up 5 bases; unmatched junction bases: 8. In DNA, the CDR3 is TGCAGCGCTGGACAGGTGGAGGACGAGCAGTACTTC. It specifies CSAGQVEDEQYF.

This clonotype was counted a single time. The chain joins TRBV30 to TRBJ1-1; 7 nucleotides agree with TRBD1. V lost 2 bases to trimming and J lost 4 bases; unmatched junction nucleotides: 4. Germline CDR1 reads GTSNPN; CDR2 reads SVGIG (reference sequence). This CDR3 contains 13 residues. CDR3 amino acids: CAWSRGQLTEAFF. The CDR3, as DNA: TGTGCCTGGAGTAGGGGACAGCTCACTGAAGCTTTCTTT.

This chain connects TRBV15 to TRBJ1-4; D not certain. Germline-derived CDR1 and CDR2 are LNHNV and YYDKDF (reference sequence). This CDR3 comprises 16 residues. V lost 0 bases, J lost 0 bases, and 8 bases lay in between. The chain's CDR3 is CATSRDLRTTNEKLFF. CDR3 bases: TGTGCCACCAGCAGAGACCTTCGAACAACTAATGAAAAACTGTTTTTT.

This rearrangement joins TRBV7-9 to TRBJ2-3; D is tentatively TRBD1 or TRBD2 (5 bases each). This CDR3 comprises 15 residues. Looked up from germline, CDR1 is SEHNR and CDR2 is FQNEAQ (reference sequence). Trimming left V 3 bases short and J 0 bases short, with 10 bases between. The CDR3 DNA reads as TGTGCCAGCAGCTTGGGGGAAACTAGCACAGATACGCAGTATTTT. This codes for CASSLGETSTDTQYF. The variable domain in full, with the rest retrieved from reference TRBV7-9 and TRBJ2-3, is DTGVSQNPRHKITKRGQNVTFRCDPISEHNRLYWYRQTLGQGPEFLTYFQNEAQLEKSRLLSDRFSAERPKGSFSTLEIQRTEQGDSAMYLCASSLGETSTDTQYFGPGTRLTVL.

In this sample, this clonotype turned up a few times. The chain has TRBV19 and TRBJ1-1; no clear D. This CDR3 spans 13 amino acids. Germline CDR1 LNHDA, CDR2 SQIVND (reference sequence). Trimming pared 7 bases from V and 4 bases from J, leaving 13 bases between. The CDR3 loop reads CASMSGPTTEAFF. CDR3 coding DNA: TGTGCCAGTATGTCGGGTCCCACCACTGAAGCTTTCTTT.

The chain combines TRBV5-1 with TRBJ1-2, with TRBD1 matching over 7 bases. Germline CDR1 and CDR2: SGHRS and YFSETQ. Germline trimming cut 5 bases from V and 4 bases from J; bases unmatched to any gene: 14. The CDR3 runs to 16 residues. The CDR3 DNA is TGCGCCAGCAGGCCAAAAACAGGGAAGGGGGCCTATGGCTACACCTTC. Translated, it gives CASRPKTGKGAYGYTF. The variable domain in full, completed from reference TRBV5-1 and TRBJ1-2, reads KAGVTQTPRYLIKTRGQQVTLSCSPISGHRSVSWYQQTPGQGLQFLFEYFSETQRNKGNFPGRFSGRQFSNSRSEMNVSTLELGDSALYLCASRPKTGKGAYGYTFGSGTRLTVV.

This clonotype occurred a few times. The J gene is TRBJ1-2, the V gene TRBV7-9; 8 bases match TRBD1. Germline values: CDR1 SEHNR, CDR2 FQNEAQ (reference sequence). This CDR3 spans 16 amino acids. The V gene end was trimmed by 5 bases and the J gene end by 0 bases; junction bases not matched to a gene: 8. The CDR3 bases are TGTGCCAGCAGCGCCGACCGGACAGGGTCTAACTATGGCTACACCTTC. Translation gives CASSADRTGSNYGYTF. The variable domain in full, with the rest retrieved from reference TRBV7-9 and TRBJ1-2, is DTGVSQNPRHKITKRGQNVTFRCDPISEHNRLYWYRQTLGQGPEFLTYFQNEAQLEKSRLLSDRFSAERPKGSFSTLEIQRTEQGDSAMYLCASSADRTGSNYGYTFGSGTRLTVV.

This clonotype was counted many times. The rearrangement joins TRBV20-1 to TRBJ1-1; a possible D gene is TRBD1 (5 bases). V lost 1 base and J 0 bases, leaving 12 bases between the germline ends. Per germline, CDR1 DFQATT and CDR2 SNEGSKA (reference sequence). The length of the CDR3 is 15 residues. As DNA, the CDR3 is TGCAGTGCTAGAGTGGCCGGGACGGTGAACACTGAAGCTTTCTTT. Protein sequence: CSARVAGTVNTEAFF.

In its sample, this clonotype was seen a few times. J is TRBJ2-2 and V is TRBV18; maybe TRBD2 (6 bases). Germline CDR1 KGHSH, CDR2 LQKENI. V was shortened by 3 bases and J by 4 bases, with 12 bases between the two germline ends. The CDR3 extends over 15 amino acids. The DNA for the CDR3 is TGTGCCAGCTCACCGGGGACTGACGTCACCGGGGAGCTGTTTTTT. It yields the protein CASSPGTDVTGELFF.

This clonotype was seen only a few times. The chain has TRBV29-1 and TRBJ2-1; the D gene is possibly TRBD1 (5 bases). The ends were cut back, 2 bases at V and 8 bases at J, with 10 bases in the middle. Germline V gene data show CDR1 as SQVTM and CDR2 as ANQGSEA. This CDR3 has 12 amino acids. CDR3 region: CSVESGRDEQFF. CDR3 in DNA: TGCAGCGTTGAATCCGGCAGGGATGAGCAGTTCTTC.

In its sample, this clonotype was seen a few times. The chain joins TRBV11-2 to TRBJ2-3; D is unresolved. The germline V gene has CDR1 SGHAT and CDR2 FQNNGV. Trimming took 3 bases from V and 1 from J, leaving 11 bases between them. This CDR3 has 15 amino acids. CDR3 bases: TGTGCCAGCAGCTTTTTTACAGACGGCACAGATACGCAGTATTTT. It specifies CASSFFTDGTDTQYF.

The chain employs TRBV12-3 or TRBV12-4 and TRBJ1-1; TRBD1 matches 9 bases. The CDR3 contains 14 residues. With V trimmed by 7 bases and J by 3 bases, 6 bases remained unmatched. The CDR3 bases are TGTGCCAGCAATCGCCGGGACAGGGACACTGAAGCTTTCTTT. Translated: CASNRRDRDTEAFF.

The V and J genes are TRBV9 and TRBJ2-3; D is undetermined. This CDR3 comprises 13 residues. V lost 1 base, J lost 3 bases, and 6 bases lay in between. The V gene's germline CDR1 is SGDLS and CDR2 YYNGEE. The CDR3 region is CASSVPNTDTQYF. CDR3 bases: TGTGCCAGCAGCGTACCAAATACAGATACGCAGTATTTT.

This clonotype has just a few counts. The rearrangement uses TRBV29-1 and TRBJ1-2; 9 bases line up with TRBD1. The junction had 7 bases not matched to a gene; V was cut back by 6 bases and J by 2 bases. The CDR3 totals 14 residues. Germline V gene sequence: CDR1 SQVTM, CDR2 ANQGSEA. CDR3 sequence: CSVYGQGTNYGYTF. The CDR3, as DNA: TGCAGCGTATATGGACAGGGGACGAACTATGGCTACACCTTC.

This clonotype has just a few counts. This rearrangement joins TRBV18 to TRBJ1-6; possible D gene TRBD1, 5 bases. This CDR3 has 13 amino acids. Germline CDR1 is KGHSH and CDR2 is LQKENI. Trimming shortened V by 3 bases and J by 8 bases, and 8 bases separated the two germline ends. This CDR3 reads CASSPGTDSPLHF. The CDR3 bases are TGTGCCAGCTCACCCGGGACTGATTCACCCCTCCACTTT.

Here the CDR3 reads CASSQDARGRNQPQHF. The CDR3 DNA sequence: TGCGCCAGCAGCCAAGATGCGAGGGGGCGGAATCAGCCCCAGCATTTT. V gene TRBV4-1 combines with J gene TRBJ1-5, with 7 bases lining up with TRBD1. This CDR3 contains 16 residues. Germline-derived CDR1 and CDR2 are MGHRA and YSYEKL. J gave up 4 bases and V 0 bases, and 6 bases lay outside the gene matches.

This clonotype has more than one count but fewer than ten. CDR3 sequence (DNA): TGTGCCAGCAGTCGGGGGCCCAGTGAAGCTTTCTTT. Its protein product is CASSRGPSEAFF. The chain has TRBV3-1 and TRBJ1-1; perhaps TRBD1 as D (6 bases). V lost 6 bases, J lost 7 bases, and 12 bases lay in between. The CDR3 is made up of 12 amino acids. From germline, CDR1 is LGHDT and CDR2 YNNKEL (reference sequence).

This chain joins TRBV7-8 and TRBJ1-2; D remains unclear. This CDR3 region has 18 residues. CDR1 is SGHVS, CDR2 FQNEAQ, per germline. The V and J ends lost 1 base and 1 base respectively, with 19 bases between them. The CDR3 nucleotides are TGTGCCAGCAGCTTAGTGGTGCGCGACGGACGGAATAACTATGGCTACACCTTC. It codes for CASSLVVRDGRNNYGYTF.

CDR3 in amino acids: CASSAGTVLGGAQYF. CDR3 sequence (DNA): TGTGCCAGCAGCGCCGGGACAGTTCTTGGGGGGGCGCAGTATTTT. This chain links TRBV14 with TRBJ2-3, with D perhaps matching TRBD1 or TRBD2 (7 bases each). Germline CDR1 reads SGHDN; CDR2 reads FVKESK. V was cut by 5 bases and J by 10 bases, with 22 bases left in between. This CDR3 is built from 15 residues.

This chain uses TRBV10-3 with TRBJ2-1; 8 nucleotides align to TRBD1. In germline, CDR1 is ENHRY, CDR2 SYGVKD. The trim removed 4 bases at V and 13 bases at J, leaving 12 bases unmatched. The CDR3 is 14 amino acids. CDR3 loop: CAISGDRGGLDQFF. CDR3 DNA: TGTGCCATCAGTGGTGACAGGGGTGGGTTGGATCAGTTCTTC.

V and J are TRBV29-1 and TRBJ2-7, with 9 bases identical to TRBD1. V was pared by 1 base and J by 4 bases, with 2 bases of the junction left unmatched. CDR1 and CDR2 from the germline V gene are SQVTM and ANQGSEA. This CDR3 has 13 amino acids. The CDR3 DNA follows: TGCAGCGTTGAAGTTGGGACAGGGTACGAGCAGTACTTC. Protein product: CSVEVGTGYEQYF.

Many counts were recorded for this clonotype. CDR3 region: CSARGGQVQPQHF. As DNA, the CDR3 is TGCAGTGCTAGAGGTGGACAGGTCCAGCCCCAGCATTTT. V is TRBV20-1 and J is TRBJ1-5; 7 bases are shared with TRBD1. The CDR3 has 13 residues. The V gene end was trimmed by 1 base and the J gene end by 7 bases; junction bases not matched to a gene: 4. Germline CDR1 reads DFQATT; CDR2 reads SNEGSKA (reference sequence).

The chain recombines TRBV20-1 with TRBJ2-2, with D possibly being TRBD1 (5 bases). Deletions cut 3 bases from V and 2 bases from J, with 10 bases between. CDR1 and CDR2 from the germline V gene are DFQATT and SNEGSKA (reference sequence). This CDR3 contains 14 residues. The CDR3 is CSASRGTNTGELFF. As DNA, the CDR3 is TGCAGTGCTAGTAGGGGCACAAACACCGGGGAGCTGTTTTTT.

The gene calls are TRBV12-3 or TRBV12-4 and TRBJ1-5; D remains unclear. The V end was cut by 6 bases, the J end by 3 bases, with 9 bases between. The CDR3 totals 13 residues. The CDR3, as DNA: TGTGCCAGCAGCGGCAGACTCAATCAGCCCCAGCATTTT. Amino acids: CASSGRLNQPQHF.

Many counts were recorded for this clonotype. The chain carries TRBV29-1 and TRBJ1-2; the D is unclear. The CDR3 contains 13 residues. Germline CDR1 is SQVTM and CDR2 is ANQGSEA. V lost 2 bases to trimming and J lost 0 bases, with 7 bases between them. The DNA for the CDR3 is TGCAGCGTTGAAAGCGTCGCTAACTATGGCTACACCTTC. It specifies CSVESVANYGYTF.